The present entry profiles one TCR beta chain with its context. Per the original data handling: For nucleated cells, counts were estimated from reference gene primer amplification. The assay was immunoSEQ multiplex PCR, and TCRdb's table has in-frame clones only and misses some. From that table come the V and J calls and clone size; the DNA was used to work out D and trimming. The sample comprises around 160,000 clones, around 80% of which are singletons, and approximately 16% rests with the top ten. The data derive from a study of blood T cell repertoires in COVID-19. About the research overall: The United States, Italy and Spain supplied acute and convalescent COVID-19 samples. Sample material is recorded as cDNA or gDNA derived from T cells, B-cell-depleted T cells, or PBMCs.

The ends were cut back, 4 bases at V and 6 bases at J, with 14 bases in the middle. There are 15 residues in the CDR3. Germline assignment: CDR1 SGHRS and CDR2 YFSETQ. This clonotype originated in a human donor with acute or convalescent COVID-19. The donor label of this sample is uncertain. The gene calls are TRBV5-1 and TRBJ1-6, with D possibly being TRBD1 (5 bases). Sequencing was done on a sample of peripheral blood. The CDR3 loop is CASSTERQSNSPLHF. CDR3 in DNA: TGCGCCAGCAGCACCGAGCGACAGTCTAATTCACCCCTCCACTTT.